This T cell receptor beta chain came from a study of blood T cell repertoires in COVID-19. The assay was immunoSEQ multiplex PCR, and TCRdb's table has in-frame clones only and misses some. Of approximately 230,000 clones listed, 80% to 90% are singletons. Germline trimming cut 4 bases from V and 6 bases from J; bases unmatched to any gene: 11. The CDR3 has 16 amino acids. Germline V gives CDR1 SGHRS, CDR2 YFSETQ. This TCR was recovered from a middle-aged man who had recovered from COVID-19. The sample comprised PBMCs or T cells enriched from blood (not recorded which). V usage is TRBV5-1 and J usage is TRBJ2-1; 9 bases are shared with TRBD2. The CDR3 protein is CASSPDEAGGLNEQFF. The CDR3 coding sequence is TGCGCCAGCAGCCCGGACGAAGCGGGAGGACTCAATGAGCAGTTCTTC.